The entry that follows covers one TCR beta chain sequence. The record originates from a study of blood T cell repertoires in COVID-19. As for the study in general: COVID-19 samples from acute and convalescent phases originated in the United States, Italy and Spain. The cDNA or gDNA used as material had been derived from T cells, B-cell-depleted T cells, or PBMCs.

The germline V gene encodes CDR1 LNHDA and CDR2 SQIVND (reference sequence). The CDR3 has 14 residues. V lost 1 base to trimming and J lost 0 bases, with 5 bases between them. As handled by the study authors: Estimation of nucleated cell counts was performed using reference gene primer amplification. Clones were read by immunoSEQ multiplex PCR, and TCRdb kept only the in-frame ones, dropping some. V and J calls and clone size are as listed in that table; D and trimming were resolved from the DNA. Among some 260,000 clones listed, 85% to 90% were seen once. This receptor was obtained from a woman between 35 and 50 years old who had recovered from COVID-19. The chain carries TRBV19 and TRBJ2-3; the D is unclear. Sequencing was done on a sample of peripheral blood. CDR3 sequence: CASSIGQSTDTQYF. CDR3 bases: TGTGCCAGTAGTATAGGGCAGAGCACAGATACGCAGTATTTT. The variable domain in full, completed from reference TRBV19 and TRBJ2-3, reads DGGITQSPKYLFRKEGQNVTLSCEQNLNHDAMYWYRQDPGQGLRLIYYSQIVNDFQKGDIAEGYSVSREKKESFPLTVTSAQKNPTAFYLCASSIGQSTDTQYFGPGTRLTVL.